The text below deals with one T cell receptor (beta chain). RNA transcripts were the template, and TCR beta CDR3 regions were amplified from them. The authors performed first-round RT-PCR with HTBI primers and then a second-round multiplex PCR. MiXCR, applied by TCRdb to the multiplex PCR reads, yields one record per CDR3 protein. The sample carries around 670,000 distinct CDR3 sequences, 40% recorded once. This entry comes from a study of Graves' ophthalmopathy and Graves' hyperthyroidism. Germline-derived CDR1 and CDR2 are MGHDK and SYGVNS. Trimming removed 6 bases at V and 7 bases at J, with 27 bases between. This CDR3 comprises 17 residues.

This chain connects TRBV25-1 to TRBJ2-5; tentatively, D is TRBD1 (7 bases). Sequenced input: peripheral blood. The TCR was taken from an adult man with Graves' ophthalmopathy. DNA for the CDR3: TGTGCCAGCAGAAGTCGCGCCAGTCTAGCAGGGGGAGGGACCCAGTACTTC. The encoded protein is CASRSRASLAGGGTQYF.